This record looks at one T cell receptor (beta chain) sequence and its context. Its antigen is unidentified. Assay: immunoSEQ multiplex PCR; the TCRdb copy retains only in-frame clones and omits some. Counted here are about 240,000 clones, roughly four fifths occurring once; the ten biggest clones make up approximately 0.69%. The CDR3 has 14 amino acids. V lost 3 bases and J lost 4, with 12 bases in between. CDR1 and CDR2 (germline): SGHDT, YYEEEE. These data are taken from a study of Tregs in tolerant kidney transplant recipients. Findings and limits, study-wide: Validation in larger populations is needed because few patients were studied.

This TCR was sampled from a human donor in good health. Sequenced material: CD4+ T cells from blood. The chain couples TRBV5-6 to TRBJ2-3; D assignment may be TRBD1 or TRBD2 (5 bases each). This CDR3 is CASSSRGVADTQYF. DNA of the CDR3: TGTGCCAGCAGCTCGAGGGGTGTGGCAGATACGCAGTATTTT.